These 13 T cell receptor beta chains were sequenced from one sample in a study of CD8+CD57+ T cells in acquired aplastic anemia. Profiles of TCR beta VDJ and CDR3 were generated from a genomic DNA template. MiXCR, run by TCRdb on the reads, gives a single entry per CDR3 protein. This table holds approximately 470,000 distinct CDR3 sequences, around 32% found once. Sequencing involved patients with CD8+CD57+ cell expansion previously shown by flow cytometry. Sequencing was done on a sample of sorted CD4+, CD8+, or CD8+CD57+ T cells (not recorded which) from PBMCs. These receptors originate from a human donor with aplastic anemia.

V is TRBV19 and J is TRBJ1-4; weak D call: TRBD1 (5 bases). CDR1 and CDR2 (germline): LNHDA, SQIVND (reference sequence). V was shortened by 6 bases and J by 3 bases, with 11 bases between the two germline ends. This CDR3 spans 14 amino acids. CDR3 protein: CASRDDRANEKLFF. Written as DNA, the CDR3 is TGTGCCAGTAGGGATGACAGAGCTAATGAAAAACTGTTTTTT.

The chain combines TRBV20-1 with TRBJ2-1; tentative D call: TRBD1 (6 bases). There are 16 residues in the CDR3. Trimming removed 6 bases from V and 0 bases from J, with 18 bases in between. Per germline, CDR1 DFQATT and CDR2 SNEGSKA (reference sequence). CDR3 DNA: TGCAGTGCCAGTAGCCCCACAGGGAGCTCCTACAATGAGCAGTTCTTC. This translates into CSASSPTGSSYNEQFF.

This clonotype has only a few counts. A single base separates this from a much larger clone, so it may be a read error. The chain employs TRBV19 and TRBJ2-1; no clear D gene. Trimming left V 5 bases short and J 5 bases short, with 10 bases between. Germline V CDR1 and CDR2: LNHDA, SQIVND (reference sequence). There are 13 residues in the CDR3. The CDR3 sequence is CASSLRHDNEQFF. The DNA for the CDR3 is TGTGCCAGTAGTTTGAGGCACGACAATGAGCAGTTCTTC.

This clonotype was recorded at least ten times. The rearrangement links TRBV19 to TRBJ1-2; weak D call: TRBD1 (6 bases). The length of the CDR3 is 14 residues. V was cut by 8 bases and J by 1 base, with 14 bases left in between. Per germline, CDR1 LNHDA and CDR2 SQIVND (reference sequence). DNA for the CDR3: TGTGCCAGTGCAAGGGGGGGAAATAACTATGGCTACACCTTC. The encoded protein is CASARGGNNYGYTF.

The chain is built from TRBV6-1 and TRBJ2-1, with TRBD2 as a possible D gene (6 bases). V was pared by 6 bases and J by 9 bases, with 9 bases between. The CDR3 is 11 residues long. Germline lookup yields CDR1 MNHNS and CDR2 SASEGT. The chain's CDR3 is CASRWRGEQFF. CDR3 DNA sequence: TGTGCCAGCAGGTGGAGGGGTGAGCAGTTCTTC.

Concerning this clonotype: This may be a read error: a much more frequent sequence differs by one nucleotide. V gene TRBV12-3 or TRBV12-4 combines with J gene TRBJ1-2; unclear D gene. The V end was cut by 5 bases, the J end by 5 bases, with 12 bases between. The CDR3 has 13 residues. The CDR3 loop reads CASSSYGRYGYTF. In nucleotides, the CDR3 is TGTGCCAGCAGTAGTTACGGGAGATATGGCTACACCTTC.

This clonotype was counted at least ten times. The V call is TRBV25-1, the J call TRBJ2-7, with D possibly matching TRBD1 (6 bases). There are 15 residues in the CDR3. The germline gives CDR1 MGHDK, CDR2 SYGVNS. V lost 2 bases, J lost 3 bases, and 14 bases lay in between. The CDR3 spells CASSEVTGALYEQYF. In nucleotides, the CDR3 is TGTGCCAGCAGTGAAGTGACAGGTGCTCTCTACGAGCAGTACTTC.

The gene calls are TRBV15 and TRBJ1-6; 10 bases line up with TRBD1. The CDR3 runs to 15 residues. Germline CDR1 is LNHNV and CDR2 is YYDKDF (reference sequence). Unmatched junction bases numbered 4, after V lost 3 bases and J lost 8 bases. In nucleotides, the CDR3 is TGTGCCACCAGCAGTACCGGGACAGGGGATTCACCCCTCCACTTT. It yields the protein CATSSTGTGDSPLHF.

The CDR3 spells CASTYAGNNYGYTF. CDR3 DNA sequence: TGTGCCAGCACTTACGCGGGGAATAACTATGGCTACACCTTC. The rearrangement joins TRBV28 to TRBJ1-2; no firm D call. Trimming cost V 7 bases and J 1 base, with 13 bases left between them. Germline values: CDR1 MDHEN, CDR2 SYDVKM. This CDR3 region has 14 residues.

The chain links TRBV25-1 to TRBJ2-2; 7 bases fit TRBD1. CDR1 MGHDK and CDR2 SYGVNS come from the germline V gene. V shed 3 bases, J shed 6 bases, and the junction held 1 base outside the gene matches. The CDR3 consists of 13 residues. As DNA, the CDR3 is TGTGCCAGCAGTGAGCAGGGGGCCGGGGAGCTGTTTTTT. Encoded protein: CASSEQGAGELFF.

This clonotype was detected a few times. A read error may be the cause here, since a much bigger clone is one base away. CDR3 DNA: TGTGCCAGCAGGCCTGGACTAGGCCGCACCGGGGAGCTGTTTTTT. This gives the protein CASRPGLGRTGELFF. The chain links TRBV2 to TRBJ2-2, with 7 bases identical to TRBD2. The CDR3 contains 15 residues. J was trimmed by 4 bases and V by 6 bases; bases with no gene match: 8. Germline CDR1 SNHLY, CDR2 FYNNEI.

The sample holds many counts of this clonotype. This CDR3 reads CSATLTGLASPDTQYF. The CDR3 DNA reads TGCAGTGCCACACTGACGGGACTAGCATCCCCAGATACGCAGTATTTT. The gene calls are TRBV20-1 and TRBJ2-3; 9 nucleotides line up with TRBD2. The germline V gene has CDR1 DFQATT and CDR2 SNEGSKA (reference sequence). V dropped 6 bases and J dropped 4; count of bases not matched to a gene: 14. This CDR3 contains 16 residues.

This clonotype appeared many times. The CDR3 loop reads CASSLTDSSGNTIYF. CDR3 nucleotides: TGCGCCAGCAGCTTGACCGACAGCTCTGGAAACACCATATATTTT. The rearrangement links TRBV5-1 to TRBJ1-3; D may be TRBD1 (5 bases). CDR1 is SGHRS, CDR2 YFSETQ, per germline. The CDR3 runs 15 residues. V lost 1 base and J lost 0, with 8 bases in between.